This T cell receptor (beta chain) was found in a study of metastatic and nonmetastatic thyroid tumors. The overall study: Repertoire comparisons spanned blood and tumor or nodule tissue from malignant and benign thyroid patients. Regarding the study as a whole: As reported, TCR beta diversity in blood and tumor was significantly higher in malignant thyroid tumors than in benign nodules.

Original methodology: Using the CDR3 differences seen across clinicopathological groups, the authors built a distant-metastasis classifier for papillary thyroid cancer, which was meant to discriminate distant-metastatic patients. TCRdb reanalyzed the PCR reads via MiXCR. The V and J calls shown here were made by TCRdb, not taken from the authors' results. Of about 35,000 clones listed, 25% to 30% are singletons. CDR1 and CDR2 from the germline V gene are LNHDA and SQIVND (reference sequence). CDR3 length: 16 residues. V was pared by 1 base and J by 4 bases, with 16 bases between. Not a single patient had been given any form of treatment at any point before undergoing thyroid surgery. This clone was recorded at least ten times. Its specificity is not known.

The chain uses TRBV19 and TRBJ1-2, with D perhaps matching TRBD1 (5 bases). Specimen: blood. This TCR was recovered from a female donor with papillary thyroid cancer or a benign thyroid nodule (not recorded which). Some clones in this sample may be carry-over from other donors' samples. The CDR3 nucleotides read TGTGCCAGTAGTATAGTGGGAAGGGGCGCGGGCTATGGCTACACCTTC. This codes for CASSIVGRGAGYGYTF.